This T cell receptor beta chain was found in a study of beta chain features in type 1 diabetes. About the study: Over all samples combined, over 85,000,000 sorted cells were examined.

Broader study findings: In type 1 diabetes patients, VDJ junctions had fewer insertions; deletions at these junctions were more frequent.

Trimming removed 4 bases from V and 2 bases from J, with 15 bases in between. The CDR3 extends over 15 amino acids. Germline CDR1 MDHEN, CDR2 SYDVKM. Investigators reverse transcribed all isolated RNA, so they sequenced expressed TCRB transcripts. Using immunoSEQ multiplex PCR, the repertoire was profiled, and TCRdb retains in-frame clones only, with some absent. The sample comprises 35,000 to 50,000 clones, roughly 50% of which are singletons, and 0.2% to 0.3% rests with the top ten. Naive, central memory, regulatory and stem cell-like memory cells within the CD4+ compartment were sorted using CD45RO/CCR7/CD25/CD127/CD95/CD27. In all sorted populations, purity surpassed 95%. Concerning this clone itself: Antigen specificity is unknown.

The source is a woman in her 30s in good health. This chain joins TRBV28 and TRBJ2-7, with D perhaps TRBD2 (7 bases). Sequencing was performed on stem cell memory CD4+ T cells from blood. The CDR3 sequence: CASSSPGRTAYEQYF. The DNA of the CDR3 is TGTGCCAGCAGTTCACCCGGGAGGACAGCCTACGAGCAGTACTTC.